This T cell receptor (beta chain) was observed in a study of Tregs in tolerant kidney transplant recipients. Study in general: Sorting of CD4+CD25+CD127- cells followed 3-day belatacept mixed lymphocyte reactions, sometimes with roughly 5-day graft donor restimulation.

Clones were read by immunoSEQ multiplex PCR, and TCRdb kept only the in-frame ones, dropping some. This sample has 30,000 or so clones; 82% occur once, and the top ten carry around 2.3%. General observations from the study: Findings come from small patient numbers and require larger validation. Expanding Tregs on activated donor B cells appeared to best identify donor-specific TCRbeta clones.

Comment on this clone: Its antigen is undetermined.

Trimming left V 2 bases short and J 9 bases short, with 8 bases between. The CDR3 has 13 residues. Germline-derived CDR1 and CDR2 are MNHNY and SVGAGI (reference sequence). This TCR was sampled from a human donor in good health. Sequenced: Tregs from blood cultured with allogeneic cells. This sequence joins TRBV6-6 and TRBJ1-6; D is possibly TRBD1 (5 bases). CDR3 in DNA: TGTGCCAGCAGTTACGAGGGGAGTTCACCCCTCCACTTT. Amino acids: CASSYEGSSPLHF.